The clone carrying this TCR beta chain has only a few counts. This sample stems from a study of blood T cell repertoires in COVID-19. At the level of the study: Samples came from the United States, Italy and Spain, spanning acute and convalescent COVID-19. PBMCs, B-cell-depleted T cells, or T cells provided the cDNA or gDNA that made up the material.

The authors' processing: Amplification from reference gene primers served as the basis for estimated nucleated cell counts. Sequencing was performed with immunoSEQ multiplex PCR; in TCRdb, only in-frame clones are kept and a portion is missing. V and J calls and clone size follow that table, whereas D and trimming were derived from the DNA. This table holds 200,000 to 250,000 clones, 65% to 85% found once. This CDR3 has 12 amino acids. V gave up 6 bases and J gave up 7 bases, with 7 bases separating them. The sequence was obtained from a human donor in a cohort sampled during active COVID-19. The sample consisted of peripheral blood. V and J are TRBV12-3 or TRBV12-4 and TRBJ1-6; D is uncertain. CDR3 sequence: CASSYRNSPLHF. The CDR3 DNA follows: TGTGCCAGCAGCTACCGCAATTCACCCCTCCACTTT.